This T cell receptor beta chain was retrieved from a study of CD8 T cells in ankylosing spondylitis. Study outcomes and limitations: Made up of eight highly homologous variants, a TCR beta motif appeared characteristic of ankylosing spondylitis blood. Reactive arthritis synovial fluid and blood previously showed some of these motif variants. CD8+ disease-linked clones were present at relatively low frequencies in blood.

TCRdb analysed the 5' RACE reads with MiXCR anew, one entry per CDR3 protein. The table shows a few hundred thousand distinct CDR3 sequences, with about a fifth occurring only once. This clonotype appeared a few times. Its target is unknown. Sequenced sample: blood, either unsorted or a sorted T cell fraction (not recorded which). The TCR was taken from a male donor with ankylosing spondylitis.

CDR3 nucleotides: TGTGCCAGCAGTTACTCCCGGGACAGGGGCCGTACCATATATTTT. Translation: CASSYSRDRGRTIYF. The rearrangement links TRBV6-5 to TRBJ1-3, with 10 bases aligning to TRBD1. Germline CDR1 MNHEY, CDR2 SVGAGI. Germline trimming cut 0 bases from V and 10 bases from J; bases unmatched to any gene: 6. The CDR3 contains 15 residues.